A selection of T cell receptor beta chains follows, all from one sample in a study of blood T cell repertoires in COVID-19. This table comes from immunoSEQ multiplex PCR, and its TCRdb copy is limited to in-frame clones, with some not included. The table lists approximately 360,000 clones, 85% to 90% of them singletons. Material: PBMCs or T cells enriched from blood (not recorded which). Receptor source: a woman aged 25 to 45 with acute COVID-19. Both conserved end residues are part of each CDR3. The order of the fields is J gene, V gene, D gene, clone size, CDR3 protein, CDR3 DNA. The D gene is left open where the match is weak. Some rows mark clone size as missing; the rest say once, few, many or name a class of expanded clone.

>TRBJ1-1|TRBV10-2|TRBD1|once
CASNYRGTEAFF
TGCGCCAGCAACTACAGGGGAACTGAAGCTTTCTTT
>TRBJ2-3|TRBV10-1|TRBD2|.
CASSESGTRGTDTQYF
TGCGCCAGCAGTGAGTCCGGGACTAGGGGCACAGATACGCAGTATTTT
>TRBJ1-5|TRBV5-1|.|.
CASSYGTRDQPQHF
TGCGCCAGCAGCTACGGGACAAGGGATCAGCCCCAGCATTTT
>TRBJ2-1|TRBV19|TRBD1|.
CASPPGGQGSNEQFF
TGTGCCAGTCCACCGGGGGGACAGGGCTCCAATGAGCAGTTCTTC
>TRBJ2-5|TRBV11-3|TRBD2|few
CASSYRSGGQETQYF
TGTGCCAGCAGCTACCGGTCGGGGGGCCAAGAGACCCAGTACTTC
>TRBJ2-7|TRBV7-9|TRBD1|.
CASSPTGTGQTVYF
TGTGCCAGCAGCCCCACCGGGACAGGGCAAACGGTGTACTTC
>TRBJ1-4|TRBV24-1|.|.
CATSDDRNEKLFF
TGTGCCACCAGTGATGACAGGAATGAAAAACTGTTTTTT
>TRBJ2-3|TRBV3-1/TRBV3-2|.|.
CASSQVFTDTQYF
TGTGCCAGCAGCCAAGTCTTTACAGATACGCAGTATTTT
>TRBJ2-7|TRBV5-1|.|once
CASSLTHLSYEQYF
TGCGCCAGCAGCTTGACTCACCTCTCCTACGAGCAGTACTTC
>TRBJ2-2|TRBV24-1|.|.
CATSTRGASTGELFF
TGTGCCACCAGTACCCGGGGGGCCTCCACCGGGGAGCTGTTTTTT
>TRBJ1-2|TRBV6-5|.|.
CASSASPGVNYGYTF
TGTGCCAGCAGCGCATCCCCAGGGGTTAACTATGGCTACACCTTC
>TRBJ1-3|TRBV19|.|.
CASSFGRGSGNTIYF
TGTGCCAGTAGTTTTGGGCGAGGGTCTGGAAACACCATATATTTT
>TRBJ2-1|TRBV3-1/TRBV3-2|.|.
CASSQAGRGPYNEQFF
TGTGCCAGCAGCCAAGCGGGGCGGGGGCCCTACAATGAGCAGTTCTTC
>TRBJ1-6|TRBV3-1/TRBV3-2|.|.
CASSQGVSPLHF
TGTGCCAGCAGCCAAGGAGTTTCACCCCTCCACTTT
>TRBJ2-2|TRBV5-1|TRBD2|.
CASTVVGGATGELFF
TGCGCCAGCACCGTTGTCGGGGGGGCAACCGGGGAGCTGTTTTTT
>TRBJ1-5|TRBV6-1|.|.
CASSEARTDTNPGQPQHF
TGTGCCAGCAGTGAAGCGCGCACGGACACTAATCCCGGTCAGCCCCAGCATTTT
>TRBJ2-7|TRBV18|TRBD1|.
CASSLAGTGRYEQYF
TGTGCCAGCTCACTAGCCGGGACAGGGCGGTACGAGCAGTACTTC
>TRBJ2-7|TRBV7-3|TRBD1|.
CASSSGTGPYEQYF
TGTGCCAGCAGTTCCGGGACAGGCCCCTACGAGCAGTACTTC
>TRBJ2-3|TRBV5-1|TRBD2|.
CASSRGSSGGTDTQYF
TGCGCCAGCAGCCGGGGCTCTAGCGGGGGAACAGATACGCAGTATTTT
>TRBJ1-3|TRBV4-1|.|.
CASSQVMRVTGNTIYF
TGCGCCAGCAGCCAAGTGATGCGGGTGACTGGAAACACCATATATTTT
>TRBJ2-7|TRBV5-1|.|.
CASSAGTLYYEQYF
TGCGCCAGCAGCGCCGGGACACTGTACTACGAGCAGTACTTC
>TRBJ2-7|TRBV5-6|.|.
CASSSRSIYEQYF
TGTGCCAGCAGCTCACGGAGTATCTACGAGCAGTACTTC
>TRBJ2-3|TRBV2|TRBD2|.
CASSEISGGYTDTQYF
TGTGCCAGCAGTGAGATTAGCGGGGGGTACACAGATACGCAGTATTTT
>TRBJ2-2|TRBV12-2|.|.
CASRLDGHENTGELFF
TGTGCAAGTCGCTTAGACGGACACGAGAACACCGGGGAGCTGTTTTTT